This T cell receptor (beta chain) was found in a study of cytomegalovirus exposure and HLA in healthy donors. Study conclusions and caveats: Presence/absence analyses assumed roughly uniform sequencing depth across donors, which may not hold.

The germline CDR1 and CDR2 sequences are SGHTA and FQGNSA. The CDR3 length is 15 residues. Trimming stripped 5 bases from V and 4 bases from J, with 15 bases between. Amplification used 60 Vbeta primers and 13 Jbeta primers. Generated by immunoSEQ multiplex PCR, the TCRdb table keeps only in-frame clones and is missing some. Seen here are some 110,000 clones, about 80% observed once, and the top ten hold around 3.9%. Worth noting for this clone: Its antigen is not identified.

Sequenced material: PBMCs. The chain links TRBV7-2 to TRBJ2-1, with a tentative D call TRBD2 (7 bases). The sequence came from a man aged 40-49 years in good health and CMV-seronegative. The CDR3 sequence is CASSPRRGGYNEQFF. In DNA form, the CDR3 reads TGTGCCAGCAGCCCTCGAAGGGGGGGTTACAATGAGCAGTTCTTC.